This TCR beta chain is from a study of somatic mutations in cytotoxic T cells in rheumatoid arthritis. General study points: More than 20% of CD8+ cells belonged to the largest clone in 8 of 65 patients.

The table came from immunoSEQ multiplex PCR; TCRdb's copy has only in-frame clones and leaves some out. The table includes approximately 2,800 clones, roughly 70% detected once. The CDR3 totals 14 residues. CDR1 and CDR2 (germline): GTSNPN, SVGIG (reference sequence). Trimming cost V 4 bases and J 6 bases; bases outside gene matches: 9. The sample holds a few counts of this clone. What it binds is not known. The rearrangement links TRBV30 to TRBJ1-2; the match to TRBD1 covers 9 bases. The sample consisted of CD8+ T cells sorted from synovial fluid. The receptor was isolated from a woman in her late teens or twenties with rheumatoid arthritis. The CDR3 loop is CAWTGDRDDDGYTF. CDR3 in DNA: TGTGCCTGGACCGGGGACAGGGATGACGATGGCTACACCTTC.